The 5 T cell receptor beta chains listed next were all sequenced from one sample in a study of blood T cell repertoires in COVID-19. The method was immunoSEQ multiplex PCR; TCRdb's version includes in-frame clones alone and lacks a portion of them. The data contain some 120,000 clones, 80% to 95% of them singletons. Sequenced sample: peripheral blood. These receptors were obtained from a man aged 45-65 years with COVID-19, enrolled during active disease.

The rearrangement joins TRBV6-6 to TRBJ1-2; D ambiguous. V was shortened by 6 bases and J by 0 bases, with 11 bases between the two germline ends. CDR3 length: 14 residues. Germline CDR1 is MNHNY and CDR2 is SVGAGI (reference sequence). The CDR3 DNA is TGTGCCAGCAGCACGGGGTCTGCTAACTATGGCTACACCTTC. Its translation is CASSTGSANYGYTF.

This clone was recorded once. The chain combines TRBV3-1 (or the pseudogene TRBV3-2) with TRBJ1-6; D uncertain. Deletions cut 1 base from V and 9 bases from J, with 10 bases between. CDR3 length equals 14 residues. From germline, CDR1 is LGHDT and CDR2 YNNKEL (reference sequence). The CDR3 DNA sequence: TGTGCCAGCAGCCAAGGTAGGAGTTCTTCACCCCTCCACTTT. Translated, it gives CASSQGRSSSPLHF.

DNA for the CDR3: TGTGCCAGCGCGAGCCGGTCCACCTACGAGCAGTACTTC. Protein sequence: CASASRSTYEQYF. The gene calls are TRBV13 and TRBJ2-7, with D unresolved. V lost 8 bases and J 2 bases, leaving 13 bases between the germline ends. CDR1 and CDR2 (germline): PRHDT, FYEKMQ (reference sequence). The CDR3 is made up of 13 amino acids.

V usage is TRBV5-1 and J usage is TRBJ2-3; unclear D gene. The CDR3 spans 14 residues. Trimming pared 4 bases from V and 3 bases from J, leaving 12 bases between. The V gene's germline CDR1 is SGHRS and CDR2 YFSETQ. This chain's CDR3 is CASSVASKTDTQYF. The CDR3 DNA is TGCGCCAGCAGCGTGGCCTCTAAGACAGATACGCAGTATTTT.

The count of this clone is one. CDR3 DNA sequence: TGTGCCAGCAGCGTAAGTCGAGGGGGAAATGAAAAACTGTTTTTT. Amino acids: CASSVSRGGNEKLFF. This chain connects TRBV9 to TRBJ1-4; weak D call: TRBD1 (6 bases). The CDR3 contains 15 residues. Germline CDR1 reads SGDLS; CDR2 reads YYNGEE. Trimming removed 1 base at V and 5 bases at J, with 12 bases between.